This T cell receptor (beta chain) was sequenced during a study of regulatory T cells in long-lasting Graves disease. Study outcomes and limitations: Newly diagnosed patients had higher TCR diversity than persistent Graves' patients did.

In building TCR beta libraries, iRepertoire HTBI primers were used together with Arm-PCR of CDR3 regions. One entry per CDR3 protein results from TCRdb running MiXCR on the multiplex PCR reads. The sample holds 400,000 or so distinct CDR3 sequences; about a fifth are singletons and the top ten take less than 25%. As to this clonotype: Its antigen is unknown.

Stated time point: persistent/refractory GD, antithyroid drugs over 5 years with positive TRAb. Isolated PBMC RNA provided the starting material for the TCR library. Patients of an endocrinology department in Xi'an, China, were included. The source material was peripheral blood mononuclear cells (PBMCs), sampled when the disease was refractory, from a patient treated with antithyroid drugs. The sequence derives from a female donor with Graves disease.

The CDR3 protein is CASNIRGPSYEQYF. The DNA of the CDR3 is TGTGCCAGTAACATCAGGGGGCCCTCCTACGAGCAGTACTTC. The chain carries TRBV19 and TRBJ2-7; 8 nucleotides line up with TRBD1. The CDR3 is 14 residues long. Germline V gene sequence: CDR1 LNHDA, CDR2 SQIVND (reference sequence). With V trimmed by 7 bases and J by 0 bases, 5 bases remained unmatched. The full variable domain, its missing parts supplied by reference TRBV19 and TRBJ2-7, is DGGITQSPKYLFRKEGQNVTLSCEQNLNHDAMYWYRQDPGQGLRLIYYSQIVNDFQKGDIAEGYSVSREKKESFPLTVTSAQKNPTAFYLCASNIRGPSYEQYFGPGTRLTVT.